This T cell receptor beta chain was documented in a study of spatial heterogeneity in lung cancer. In the study overall: PBMC samples from follow-up, when available, were sequenced at a median of roughly two years post-resection.

Worth noting for this clonotype: Its antigen remains unknown.

TCRdb reprocessed the 5' RACE reads via MiXCR and lists one record per CDR3 protein. The table includes under 150,000 distinct CDR3 sequences, 12% detected once. Time point of the sample: blood at routine non-recurrence follow-up after resection. Sequencing of whole RNA from tumor, nontumor lung or frozen PBMC involved no sorting. Notes on the study in general: Follow-up blood showed ubiquitous expanded tumor TCRs less than blood at resection did.

The source is a male donor with early-stage non-small cell lung cancer. Sample: PBMCs, taken at follow-up.

CDR3 coding DNA: TGCGCCAGCAGTCCGGACAGGGGAGGTAAACAGTATTTT. Amino acids: CASSPDRGGKQYF. The chain joins TRBV10-1 to TRBJ2-3; 9 bases are shared with TRBD1. The trim removed 5 bases at V and 12 bases at J, leaving 9 bases unmatched. The CDR3 has 13 residues. Germline V CDR1 and CDR2: WNHNN, SYGVQD (reference sequence).